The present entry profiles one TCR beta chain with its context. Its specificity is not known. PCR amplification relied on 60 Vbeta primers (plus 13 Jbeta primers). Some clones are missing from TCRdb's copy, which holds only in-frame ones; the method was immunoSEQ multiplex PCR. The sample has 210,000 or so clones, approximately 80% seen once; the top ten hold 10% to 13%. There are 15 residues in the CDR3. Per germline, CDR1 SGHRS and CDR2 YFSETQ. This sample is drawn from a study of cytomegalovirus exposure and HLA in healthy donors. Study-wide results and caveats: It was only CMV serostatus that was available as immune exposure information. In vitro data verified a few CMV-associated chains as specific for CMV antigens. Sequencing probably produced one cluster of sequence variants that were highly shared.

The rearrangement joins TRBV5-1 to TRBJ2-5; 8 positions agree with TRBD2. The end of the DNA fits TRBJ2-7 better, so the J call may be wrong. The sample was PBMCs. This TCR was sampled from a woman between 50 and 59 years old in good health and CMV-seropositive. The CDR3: CASSRAGATDYEQYF. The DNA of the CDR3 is TGCGCCAGCAGCCGAGCGGGGGCAACCGACTACGAGCAGTACTTC.